This T cell receptor (beta chain) was sequenced during a study of blood T cell repertoires in COVID-19. The overall study: The United States, Italy and Spain provided the acute and convalescent COVID-19 samples.

This CDR3 has 18 residues. Germline assignment: CDR1 LNHDA and CDR2 SQIVND (reference sequence). Deletions cut 4 bases from V and 1 base from J, with 20 bases between. Authors' data handling: Amplified reference gene primers provided the basis for estimating nucleated cell counts. Clones were sequenced by immunoSEQ multiplex PCR, and TCRdb holds only the in-frame ones, with some missing. D and trimming come from the DNA, and the V and J calls and clone size come from that table. The sample contains about 120,000 clones, roughly four fifths of which appear only once. This clone has only one observation.

J is TRBJ2-1 and V is TRBV19; maybe TRBD2 (5 bases). The clonotype comes from a woman between 65 and 79 years old with acute or convalescent COVID-19. Sequencing was carried out using peripheral blood. The CDR3 DNA sequence: TGTGCCAGTAGTACCCCTTGGGGTAAGAGAGGGTCCTACAATGAGCAGTTCTTC. Protein sequence: CASSTPWGKRGSYNEQFF.